Shown below are 17 T cell receptor beta chains from a single sample sequenced in a study of T cell responses to AZD1222 COVID-19 vaccine. Using immunoSEQ multiplex PCR, the repertoire was profiled, and TCRdb retains in-frame clones only, with some absent. Seen here are about 67,000 clones, 84% observed once, and the top ten hold around 20%. The sample consisted of peripheral blood, taken on day 0 of AZD1222 vaccination. The receptors originated from an adult in good health.

This chain links TRBV7-2 with TRBJ2-1, with 7 bases identical to TRBD1. The V gene's germline CDR1 is SGHTA and CDR2 FQGNSA. The CDR3 is 15 residues long. V shed 5 bases, J shed 8 bases, and the junction held 12 bases outside the gene matches. The CDR3 loop reads CASSPGPGQSDEQFF. The CDR3, as DNA: TGTGCCAGCAGCCCGGGTCCGGGACAGTCCGATGAGCAGTTCTTC.

This clone was seen only a few times. V gene TRBV7-9 combines with J gene TRBJ1-1; D not resolved. Looked up from germline, CDR1 is SEHNR and CDR2 is FQNEAQ (reference sequence). The CDR3 runs 13 residues. The germline V and J ends were trimmed by 5 bases and 11 bases, with 18 bases remaining between them. Here the CDR3 reads CASSRGGSGDAFF. CDR3 sequence (DNA): TGTGCCAGCAGCCGTGGAGGCAGTGGGGATGCTTTCTTT.

This chain connects TRBV3-1 (or the pseudogene TRBV3-2) to TRBJ2-1, with D unresolved. The germline V and J ends were trimmed by 1 base and 8 bases, with 3 bases remaining between them. CDR1 is LGHDT and CDR2 is YNNKEL in the germline V gene (reference sequence). This CDR3 is 11 amino acids long. DNA of the CDR3: TGTGCCAGCAGCCAAGTCTATGAGCAGTTCTTC. Translation: CASSQVYEQFF.

The chain employs TRBV3-1 (or the pseudogene TRBV3-2) and TRBJ1-1; 8 bases match TRBD1. The CDR3 contains 15 residues. The germline V gene encodes CDR1 LGHDT and CDR2 YNNKEL (reference sequence). V trimming: 5 bases; J trimming: 3 bases; junction bases outside the gene matches: 8. The CDR3 coding sequence is TGTGCCAGCAGCTCTTCGTCACAGGGGGACACTGAAGCTTTCTTT. Encoded protein: CASSSSSQGDTEAFF.

This clone is labeled medium-sized. This chain joins TRBV4-3 and TRBJ2-2, with no clear D. V was trimmed by 1 base and J by 1 base, leaving 10 bases between them. The germline gives CDR1 LGHNA, CDR2 YSLEER. This CDR3 region has 16 residues. The CDR3 loop reads CASSQGPGGNTGELFF. CDR3 DNA: TGCGCCAGCAGCCAAGGCCCGGGTGGGAACACCGGGGAGCTGTTTTTT.

This sequence joins TRBV7-2 and TRBJ2-7; D ambiguous. V was pared by 1 base and J by 0 bases, with 10 bases between. This CDR3 is 15 amino acids long. Per the germline V gene, CDR1 is SGHTA and CDR2 is FQGNSA. The CDR3, as DNA: TGTGCCAGCAGCTTAGGAGGTCAGTCCTCCTACGAGCAGTACTTC. Translation: CASSLGGQSSYEQYF.

This clone appeared once. The chain has TRBV4-3 and TRBJ2-7, with 7 bases lining up with TRBD2. Trimming at V came to 0 bases and at J to 0 bases, leaving 8 bases not matched to a gene. The CDR3 contains 17 residues. Germline V CDR1 and CDR2: LGHNA, YSLEER. This chain's CDR3 is CASSQEPHRDYSYEQYF. CDR3 nucleotides: TGCGCCAGCAGCCAAGAGCCCCACCGGGACTACTCCTACGAGCAGTACTTC.

This clone appeared a single time. This sequence joins TRBV29-1 and TRBJ1-2; D is ambiguous. The CDR3 extends over 14 amino acids. Between the trimmed V and J ends, which lost 7 bases and 5 bases, there was a span of 20 bases. The germline CDR1 and CDR2 sequences are SQVTM and ANQGSEA. This chain's CDR3 is CSAFGVDGDYGYTF. The CDR3 DNA sequence: TGCAGCGCCTTTGGCGTTGACGGGGATTATGGCTACACCTTC.

V and J are TRBV19 and TRBJ2-1, with 12 bases that match TRBD2. The CDR3 has 15 amino acids. Per germline, CDR1 LNHDA and CDR2 SQIVND (reference sequence). J lost 9 bases, V lost 5 bases, and 8 bases had no gene match. CDR3 sequence reads: CASSLSSGRASEQFF. In nucleotides, the CDR3 is TGTGCCAGTAGTCTTTCTAGCGGGAGGGCCAGTGAGCAGTTCTTC.

This clone was detected only a few times. The CDR3 here is CAIASLDNEKLFF. CDR3 nucleotides: TGTGCCATCGCCAGCCTTGACAATGAAAAACTGTTTTTT. V and J are TRBV10-3 and TRBJ1-4; no clear D. Germline V gives CDR1 ENHRY, CDR2 SYGVKD. With 8 bases removed from V and 5 bases from J, the gap between germline ends came to 12 bases. The CDR3 has 13 amino acids.

As DNA, the CDR3 is TGTGCCAGCACCAAGTCGGGCGGCGGGGGGGCCGGAGAGCAGTACTTC. Its protein product is CASTKSGGGGAGEQYF. The rearrangement links TRBV7-2 to TRBJ2-7, with 9 nucleotides matching TRBD2. Unmatched junction bases numbered 17, after V lost 7 bases and J lost 7 bases. The CDR3 has 16 amino acids. Germline CDR1 SGHTA, CDR2 FQGNSA. Filled out from reference TRBV7-2 and TRBJ2-7, the complete variable domain reads GAGVSQSPSNKVTEKGKDVELRCDPISGHTALYWYRQSLGQGLEFLIYFQGNSAPDKSGLPSDRFSAERTGGSVSTLTIQRTQQEDSAVYLCASTKSGGGGAGEQYFGPGTRLTVT.

This chain joins TRBV6-6 and TRBJ2-5; D could derive from TRBD1 or TRBD2 (5 bases each). Trimming took 9 bases from V and 1 from J, leaving 15 bases between them. Germline V gene sequence: CDR1 MNHNY, CDR2 SVGAGI (reference sequence). This CDR3 is 14 amino acids long. The CDR3, as DNA: TGTGCCAGTACCAGGGACCTTTTCCAAGAGACCCAGTACTTC. Protein product: CASTRDLFQETQYF.

The chain employs TRBV19 and TRBJ1-1; possibly TRBD1 for D (5 bases). Germline CDR1 LNHDA, CDR2 SQIVND (reference sequence). The CDR3 runs to 15 residues. V was pared by 5 bases and J by 5 bases, with 18 bases between. The CDR3 protein is CASSPQRDVGTEAFF. The CDR3 DNA sequence: TGTGCCAGTAGTCCCCAAAGGGACGTCGGGACTGAAGCTTTCTTT.

V is TRBV9 and J is TRBJ1-2; 8 nucleotides line up with TRBD1. Trimming took 3 bases from V and 6 from J; bases not matched to a gene: 7. Germline CDR1 SGDLS, CDR2 YYNGEE. This CDR3 contains 14 residues. CDR3 residues: CASSGIGQGNGYTF. In DNA form, the CDR3 reads TGTGCCAGCAGCGGAATAGGACAGGGTAATGGCTACACCTTC.

V usage is TRBV27 and J usage is TRBJ2-2, with D perhaps TRBD1 (6 bases). Trimming shortened V by 5 bases and J by 5 bases, and 18 bases separated the two germline ends. CDR1 MNHEY and CDR2 SMNVEV come from the germline V gene (reference sequence). This CDR3 comprises 16 residues. The CDR3 here is CASSTGHDGWTGELFF. CDR3 nucleotides: TGTGCCAGCAGTACGGGACATGATGGTTGGACCGGGGAGCTGTTTTTT.

J is TRBJ2-5 and V is TRBV18, with 8 bases that match TRBD1. Germline V CDR1 and CDR2: KGHSH, LQKENI. This CDR3 region has 14 residues. Losses at the gene ends were 1 base for V and 5 bases for J; bases not matched to a gene: 3. The CDR3 sequence is CASSPRTGRETQYF. DNA for the CDR3: TGTGCCAGCTCACCACGGACAGGGAGGGAGACCCAGTACTTC. Full variable domain (rest looked up from reference TRBV18 and TRBJ2-5): NAGVMQNPRHLVRRRGQEARLRCSPMKGHSHVYWYRQLPEEGLKFMVYLQKENIIDESGMPKERFSAEFPKEGPSILRIQQVVRGDSAAYFCASSPRTGRETQYFGPGTRLLVL.

The chain couples TRBV28 to TRBJ1-3; 7 positions match TRBD1. V trimming: 9 bases; J trimming: 3 bases; junction bases outside the gene matches: 11. This CDR3 is built from 15 residues. CDR1 is MDHEN, CDR2 SYDVKM, per germline. In DNA form, the CDR3 reads TGTGCCAGTCTCATGACAGGGAAATTTGGAAACACCATATATTTT. This codes for CASLMTGKFGNTIYF.